This paragraph reports one T cell receptor (beta chain). Sequencing used immunoSEQ multiplex PCR; TCRdb keeps in-frame clones, though not all of them. The table lists fewer than 700,000 clones, more than 75% of them singletons, with 0.008% to 0.011% in the top ten. This entry belongs to a study of shared T cell receptors in the human thymus. With V trimmed by 0 bases and J by 2 bases, 5 bases remained unmatched. The germline CDR1 and CDR2 sequences are SGHNT and YENEEA. The CDR3 has 16 residues. This same sample was also part of a study on human thymus T cells.

What was sequenced was thymocytes. The TCR originated in a boy under three years old with a congenital heart defect. The genes are TRBV11-3 and TRBJ2-3; 7 bases fit TRBD2. This CDR3 reads CASSLDPGLTTDTQYF. In DNA, the CDR3 is TGTGCCAGCAGCTTAGATCCGGGACTAACCACAGATACGCAGTATTTT.